This T cell receptor (beta chain) comes out of a study of spatial heterogeneity in lung cancer. General observations from the study: For expanded intratumoral alpha and beta TCRs, counts tracked tumor mutation counts.

This clonotype is medium-sized within its sample. Its specificity is not known. Regarding time point: sample taken at primary tumor resection. Frozen PBMC, nontumor lung or tumor provided whole RNA, which was sequenced unsorted. TCRdb independently ran MiXCR on the 5' RACE reads; one entry per CDR3 protein. The sample records over 14,000 distinct CDR3 sequences, 6.5% to 8% being singletons. Losses at the gene ends were 3 bases for V and 5 bases for J; bases not matched to a gene: 5. Per the germline V gene, CDR1 is DFQATT and CDR2 is SNEGSKA (reference sequence). CDR3 length equals 15 residues. This rearrangement joins TRBV20-1 to TRBJ2-2; TRBD2 aligns across 11 bases. The sequence came from a male donor with early-stage non-small cell lung cancer. The sample here was lung tumor tissue, taken at surgery. The CDR3 nucleotides are TGCAGTGCTAGGGCCGGGACTAGCGGTACCGGGGAGCTGTTTTTT. Amino acid sequence: CSARAGTSGTGELFF.